This entry lists 31 T cell receptor beta chains sequenced from one sample in a study of coeliac disease. Assay used: immunoSEQ multiplex PCR; TCRdb lists only in-frame clones, some missing. The repertoire has a few thousand clones, around 79% of them found once; the top ten carry roughly 5.5%. Sequencing was done on a sample of lamina propria lymphocytes from the gut. All receptors come from a woman aged 18-29 years with active celiac disease.

This clone showed up just a few times. V gene TRBV2 combines with J gene TRBJ1-2; 7 bases line up with TRBD1. Germline trimming cut 4 bases from V and 4 bases from J; bases unmatched to any gene: 6. The CDR3 sequence is 14 residues long. Germline-derived CDR1 and CDR2 are SNHLY and FYNNEI. The CDR3 bases are TGTGCCAGCAGTGGATTACAGGGGCTCTATGGCTACACCTTC. Amino acids: CASSGLQGLYGYTF. Filled out from reference TRBV2 and TRBJ1-2, the complete variable domain reads EPEVTQTPSHQVTQMGQEVILRCVPISNHLYFYWYRQILGQKVEFLVSFYNNEISEKSEIFDDQFSVERPDGSNFTLKIRSTKLEDSAMYFCASSGLQGLYGYTFGSGTRLTVV.

V is TRBV2 and J is TRBJ1-6, with 7 bases aligning to TRBD1. The junction had 16 bases not matched to a gene; V was cut back by 4 bases and J by 13 bases. There are 16 residues in the CDR3. Per germline, CDR1 SNHLY and CDR2 FYNNEI. CDR3 nucleotide sequence: TGTGCCAGCAGTGGGCGCTGGGGGCAGGGGGACCTTCCCCTCCACTTT. Translation gives CASSGRWGQGDLPLHF.

The rearrangement uses TRBV7-8 and TRBJ1-3, with TRBD1 identical over 11 bases. Unmatched junction bases numbered 5, after V lost 1 base and J lost 0 bases. CDR3 length: 18 residues. The germline CDR1 and CDR2 sequences are SGHVS and FQNEAQ. DNA for the CDR3: TGTGCCAGCAGCTTAGGCGGGACAGGGGGTCCCTCTGGAAACACCATATATTTT. Translating it yields CASSLGGTGGPSGNTIYF. Using reference TRBV7-8 and TRBJ1-3 for the parts outside the CDR3, the full variable domain is GAGVSQSPRYKVAKRGQDVALRCDPISGHVSLFWYQQALGQGPEFLTYFQNEAQLDKSGLPSDRFFAERPEGSVSTLKIQRTQQEDSAVYLCASSLGGTGGPSGNTIYFGEGSWLTVV.

V gene TRBV7-2 combines with J gene TRBJ1-1; perhaps TRBD1 as D (5 bases). The V end lost 8 bases, the J end lost 3 bases, and 19 bases lay between the germline ends. In germline, CDR1 is SGHTA, CDR2 FQGNSA. The CDR3 is made up of 15 amino acids. The CDR3 DNA is TGTGCCAGCGGAAGGGGATTTCTAGCGGACACTGAAGCTTTCTTT. Translating it yields CASGRGFLADTEAFF.

The gene calls are TRBV12-2 and TRBJ2-1; the table names TRBD1, a call not compared with the DNA. TRBV12-2 is recorded as a pseudogene. CDR3 size: 15 residues. CDR3 sequence reads: CASRLGITIHNEQFF. CDR3 nucleotide sequence: TGTGCAAGTCGCTTAGGTATAACAATTCACAATGAGCAGTTCTTC.

The genes are TRBV9 and TRBJ1-1; TRBD1 agrees at 8 bases. The J segment lost 6 bases and the V segment lost 0 bases, leaving 7 bases of the junction unmatched. The CDR3 runs to 15 residues. From germline, CDR1 is SGDLS and CDR2 YYNGEE. The CDR3 is CASSVAGQGAPEAFF. CDR3 bases: TGTGCCAGCAGCGTAGCGGGCCAGGGGGCCCCTGAAGCTTTCTTT.

The chain combines TRBV6-5 with TRBJ1-2, with 7 bases identical to TRBD1. This CDR3 region has 13 residues. V shed 2 bases and J 7 bases; nucleotides not matched to a gene: 4. Germline values: CDR1 MNHEY, CDR2 SVGAGI. The chain's CDR3 is CASSYGRQGGYTF. The DNA of the CDR3 is TGTGCCAGCAGTTACGGGAGACAGGGTGGCTACACCTTC.

This chain joins TRBV2 and TRBJ1-4; the match to TRBD1 covers 7 bases. CDR3 length: 11 residues. V lost 8 bases to trimming and J lost 10 bases; unmatched junction nucleotides: 4. Germline CDR1 SNHLY, CDR2 FYNNEI. The CDR3 bases are TGTGCCAGCGGGACAGAGGGAAAACTGTTTTTT. It translates to CASGTEGKLFF.

V is TRBV10-3 and J is TRBJ2-1; D perhaps matches TRBD2 (7 bases). Trimming removed 8 bases at V and 6 bases at J, with 14 bases between. CDR1 is ENHRY and CDR2 is SYGVKD in the germline V gene. This CDR3 is 13 amino acids long. The CDR3 here is CAIGGGRGNEQFF. The CDR3, as DNA: TGTGCCATCGGGGGGGGCAGGGGCAATGAGCAGTTCTTC.

The chain employs TRBV7-8 and TRBJ2-1, with 9 bases aligning to TRBD2. With 2 bases clipped from V and 0 bases from J, the junction kept 8 bases outside the gene matches. Germline CDR1 is SGHVS and CDR2 is FQNEAQ. CDR3 length: 18 residues. CDR3 in amino acids: CASSLNLAGPSSYNEQFF. The DNA for the CDR3 is TGTGCCAGCAGCTTAAACCTAGCGGGGCCAAGCTCCTACAATGAGCAGTTCTTC.

The sample holds one count of this clone. The genes are TRBV11-2 and TRBJ2-1; D call uncertain. Germline CDR1 is SGHAT and CDR2 is FQNNGV. The CDR3 loop spans 14 amino acids. V was shortened by 1 base and J by 6 bases, with 10 bases between the two germline ends. CDR3 in amino acids: CASSLVVSFNEQFF. DNA for the CDR3: TGTGCCAGCAGCTTAGTAGTTAGCTTCAATGAGCAGTTCTTC.

In nucleotides, the CDR3 is TGTGCCAGCAGCATACTAGCAGCCGGGGAGCTGTTTTTT. Translation gives CASSILAAGELFF. V and J are TRBV7-2 and TRBJ2-2, with a tentative D call TRBD2 (6 bases). Trimming removed 5 bases at V and 6 bases at J, with 10 bases between. Germline V gives CDR1 SGHTA, CDR2 FQGNSA. The CDR3 has 13 amino acids.

The chain carries TRBV15 and TRBJ2-3; 14 bases are a match to TRBD2. In germline, CDR1 is LNHNV, CDR2 YYDKDF (reference sequence). With 3 bases clipped from V and 0 bases from J, the junction kept 2 bases outside the gene matches. The CDR3 totals 17 residues. In DNA, the CDR3 is TGTGCCACCAGCAGGGGACTAGCGGGGGTAAGCACAGATACGCAGTATTTT. Its translation is CATSRGLAGVSTDTQYF.

The chain has TRBV11-2 and TRBJ2-2; D is undetermined. From germline, CDR1 is SGHAT and CDR2 FQNNGV. The CDR3 is made up of 15 amino acids. V dropped 0 bases and J dropped 4 bases, with 9 bases sitting between them. CDR3 nucleotides: TGTGCCAGCAGCTTAGATCCTTGGGCCACCGGGGAGCTGTTTTTT. Residues: CASSLDPWATGELFF.

The genes are TRBV2 and TRBJ1-1, with D uncertain. CDR1 is SNHLY and CDR2 is FYNNEI in the germline V gene. Trimming shortened V by 3 bases and J by 3 bases, and 23 bases separated the two germline ends. CDR3 length: 18 residues. CDR3 protein: CASSDGGLIGKRDTEAFF. The CDR3 DNA follows: TGTGCCAGCAGTGATGGTGGGTTGATTGGAAAGAGGGACACTGAAGCTTTCTTT.

The J gene is TRBJ1-4, the V gene TRBV2, with 9 bases matching TRBD1. This CDR3 region has 17 residues. In germline, CDR1 is SNHLY, CDR2 FYNNEI. The V segment lost 6 bases and the J segment 1 base; nucleotides outside the gene matches: 9. The CDR3 sequence is CASSSPPGQGTNEKLFF. DNA for the CDR3: TGTGCCAGCAGCTCCCCCCCGGGACAGGGAACTAATGAAAAACTGTTTTTT.

This clone was counted a single time. The chain has TRBV28 and TRBJ2-1; the match to TRBD1 covers 8 bases. J lost 8 bases, V lost 7 bases, and 10 bases had no gene match. The CDR3 runs to 14 residues. Germline CDR1 reads MDHEN; CDR2 reads SYDVKM. The CDR3 is CASTRGLVGDEQFF. The DNA of the CDR3 is TGTGCCAGCACCAGGGGGCTGGTGGGCGATGAGCAGTTCTTC.

This clone was counted once. V is TRBV25-1 and J is TRBJ1-2, with 9 bases aligning to TRBD1. The CDR3 consists of 12 residues. The V gene's germline CDR1 is MGHDK and CDR2 SYGVNS. V lost 6 bases to trimming and J lost 7 bases; unmatched junction nucleotides: 3. The CDR3 loop is CASRQGALGYTF. As DNA, the CDR3 is TGTGCCAGCAGACAGGGGGCGCTTGGCTACACCTTC.

A few counts support this clone. The chain joins TRBV28 to TRBJ2-7, with TRBD1 matching 8 bases. The CDR3 length is 14 residues. The germline gives CDR1 MDHEN, CDR2 SYDVKM. The junction had 8 bases not matched to a gene; V was cut back by 5 bases and J by 5 bases. The CDR3 bases are TGTGCCAGCAGTGCCCGGACAGGGCTGCACGAGCAGTACTTC. The encoded protein is CASSARTGLHEQYF.

As concerns this clone: Other DNA variants within this sample encode the same CDR3. This chain connects TRBV7-3 to TRBJ2-1, with 12 bases lining up with TRBD2. Germline CDR1 reads SGHTA; CDR2 reads FQGTGA. V was clipped by 5 bases and J by 9 bases; unmatched bases: 5. The CDR3 has 14 amino acids. As DNA, the CDR3 is TGTGCCAGCAGCCCTAGCGGGGGGGCAGGTGAGCAGTTCTTC. Its protein product is CASSPSGGAGEQFF.

The chain uses TRBV28 and TRBJ2-5; a possible D gene is TRBD2 (5 bases). CDR3 length: 15 amino acids. In germline, CDR1 is MDHEN, CDR2 SYDVKM. Trimming cost V 2 bases and J 5 bases, with 15 bases left between them. The CDR3 DNA reads as TGTGCCAGCAGTTTAGGAGGAGCTCAGCAGGAGACCCAGTACTTC. Encoded protein: CASSLGGAQQETQYF.

The chain uses TRBV5-1 and TRBJ2-7, with 11 bases lining up with TRBD1. The CDR3 totals 16 residues. The junction had 12 bases not matched to a gene; V was cut back by 4 bases and J by 6 bases. Per germline, CDR1 SGHRS and CDR2 YFSETQ. As DNA, the CDR3 is TGCGCCAGCAGCCTGCTGTCTGGACAGGGGGCTGGCGAGCAGTACTTC. The encoded protein is CASSLLSGQGAGEQYF.

J is TRBJ2-1 and V is TRBV9, with TRBD1 as a possible D gene (6 bases). Trimming removed 0 bases at V and 5 bases at J, with 12 bases between. Germline CDR1 and CDR2: SGDLS and YYNGEE. The CDR3 is 15 amino acids. CDR3 region: CASSVGQGRHNEQFF. CDR3 DNA: TGTGCCAGCAGCGTAGGGCAGGGGCGGCACAATGAGCAGTTCTTC.

This clone occurred once. At one boundary the junction diverges from the germline segment, which might be a read error. The chain joins TRBV28 to TRBJ2-7; a weak D match, TRBD1 (5 bases). This CDR3 spans 14 amino acids. Germline V CDR1 and CDR2: MDHEN, SYDVKM. CDR3 region: CDSSFPGFTYEQYF. The CDR3 DNA sequence: TGTGACAGCAGTTTCCCAGGGTTTACCTACGAGCAGTACTTC.

The rearrangement links TRBV4-2 to TRBJ2-7, with TRBD2 matching over 9 bases. Germline loops: CDR1 LGHNA, CDR2 YNFKEQ. The CDR3 is 15 amino acids. V dropped 4 bases and J dropped 6; count of bases not matched to a gene: 10. CDR3 loop: CASSPWASGVLEQYF. The CDR3 DNA reads TGTGCCAGCAGCCCCTGGGCTAGCGGGGTACTCGAGCAGTACTTC.

The chain joins TRBV11-2 to TRBJ2-7, with D possibly matching TRBD1 (6 bases). V gave up 6 bases and J gave up 3 bases, with 12 bases separating them. The CDR3 covers 13 residues. The germline gives CDR1 SGHAT, CDR2 FQNNGV. In DNA, the CDR3 is TGTGCCAGCAGTTCAGGGGCCGGCTACGAGCAGTACTTC. Amino acid sequence: CASSSGAGYEQYF.

This clone was counted only a few times. The V and J genes are TRBV28 and TRBJ2-7; 9 bases fit TRBD1. Germline CDR1 is MDHEN and CDR2 is SYDVKM. The CDR3 extends over 15 amino acids. Germline trimming cut 6 bases from V and 4 bases from J; bases unmatched to any gene: 10. The CDR3 DNA reads as TGTGCCAGCAGCACCCTAGGACAGGGGCCTTACGAGCAGTACTTC. It specifies CASSTLGQGPYEQYF.

The rearrangement joins TRBV7-9 to TRBJ2-7; D is perhaps TRBD1 (6 bases). The CDR3 contains 13 residues. Germline V gene lookup returns CDR1 SEHNR and CDR2 FQNEAQ (reference sequence). V shed 5 bases and J shed 3 bases, with 11 bases lying between them. The CDR3 DNA is TGTGCCAGCAGCCCATGGACAGTCTACGAGCAGTACTTC. Amino acid sequence: CASSPWTVYEQYF.

The V gene is TRBV7-8, the J gene TRBJ2-7; maybe TRBD2 (6 bases). The CDR3 extends over 16 amino acids. The V end was cut by 3 bases, the J end by 1 base, with 16 bases between. Germline V gene sequence: CDR1 SGHVS, CDR2 FQNEAQ. The CDR3 bases are TGTGCCAGCAGCTTCGCCCCCCCCGCGGGGTCCTACGAGCAGTACTTC. Protein product: CASSFAPPAGSYEQYF.

In its sample, this clone is large. J is TRBJ2-7 and V is TRBV9; the match to TRBD2 covers 7 bases. The trim removed 4 bases at V and 6 bases at J, leaving 7 bases unmatched. This CDR3 contains 13 residues. From germline, CDR1 is SGDLS and CDR2 YYNGEE. CDR3 sequence: CASSLGTMSEQYF. CDR3 DNA: TGTGCCAGCAGCCTGGGGACTATGAGCGAGCAGTACTTC.

V is TRBV15 and J is TRBJ1-5; D is ambiguous. Trimming shortened V by 2 bases and J by 1 base, and 15 bases separated the two germline ends. The CDR3 has 17 amino acids. The germline V gene has CDR1 LNHNV and CDR2 YYDKDF (reference sequence). The CDR3 sequence is CATSRLSSGKSNQPQHF. CDR3 coding DNA: TGTGCCACCAGCAGACTATCTTCCGGGAAGAGCAATCAGCCCCAGCATTTT.